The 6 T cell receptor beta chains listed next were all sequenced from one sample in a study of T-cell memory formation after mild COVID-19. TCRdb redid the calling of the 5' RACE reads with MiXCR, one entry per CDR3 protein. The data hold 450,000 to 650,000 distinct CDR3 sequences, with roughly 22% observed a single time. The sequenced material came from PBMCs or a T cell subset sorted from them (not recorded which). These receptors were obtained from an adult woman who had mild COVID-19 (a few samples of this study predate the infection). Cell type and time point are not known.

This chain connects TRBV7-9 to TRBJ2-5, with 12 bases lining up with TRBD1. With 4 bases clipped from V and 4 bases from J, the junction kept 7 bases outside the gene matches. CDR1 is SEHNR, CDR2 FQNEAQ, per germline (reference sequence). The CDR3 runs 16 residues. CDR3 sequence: CASSSGTGGAGETQYF. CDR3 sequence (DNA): TGTGCCAGCAGCTCTGGGACAGGGGGCGCGGGAGAGACCCAGTACTTC.

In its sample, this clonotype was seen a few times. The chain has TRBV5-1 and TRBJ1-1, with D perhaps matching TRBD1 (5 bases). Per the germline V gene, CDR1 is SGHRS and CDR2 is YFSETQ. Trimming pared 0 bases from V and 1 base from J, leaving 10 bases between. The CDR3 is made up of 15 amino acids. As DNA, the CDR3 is TGCGCCAGCAGCTTGGCCGGGGGGGAGAACACTGAAGCTTTCTTT. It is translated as CASSLAGGENTEAFF.

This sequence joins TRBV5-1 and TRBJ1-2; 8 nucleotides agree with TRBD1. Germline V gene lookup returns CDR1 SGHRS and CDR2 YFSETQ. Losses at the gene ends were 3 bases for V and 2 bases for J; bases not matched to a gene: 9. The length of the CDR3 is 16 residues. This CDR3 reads CASSSLGQGGNYGYTF. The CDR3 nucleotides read TGCGCCAGCAGCTCCCTAGGACAGGGAGGCAACTATGGCTACACCTTC.

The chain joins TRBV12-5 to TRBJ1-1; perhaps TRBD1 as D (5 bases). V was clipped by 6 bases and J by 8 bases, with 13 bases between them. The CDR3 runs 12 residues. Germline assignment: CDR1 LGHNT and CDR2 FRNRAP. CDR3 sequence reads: CASGYGTSEAFF. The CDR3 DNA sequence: TGTGCTAGTGGCTACGGGACTTCCGAAGCTTTCTTT.

The CDR3 spells CATSRDRGRLAVIRDTDTQYF. The CDR3 coding sequence is TGTGCCACCAGCAGAGATCGGGGCAGACTAGCGGTTATACGGGATACAGATACGCAGTATTTT. This chain links TRBV15 with TRBJ2-3; 9 bases are a match to TRBD2. Trimming at V came to 0 bases and at J to 3 bases, leaving 19 bases not matched to a gene. CDR3 length equals 21 residues. Per the germline V gene, CDR1 is LNHNV and CDR2 is YYDKDF (reference sequence).

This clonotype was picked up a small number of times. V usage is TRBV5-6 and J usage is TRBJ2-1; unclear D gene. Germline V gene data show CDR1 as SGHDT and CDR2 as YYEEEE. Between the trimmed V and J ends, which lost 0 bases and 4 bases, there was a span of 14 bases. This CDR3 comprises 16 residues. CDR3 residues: CASSLDSLRIYNEQFF. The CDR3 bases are TGTGCCAGCAGCTTGGACAGCCTAAGGATATACAATGAGCAGTTCTTC.